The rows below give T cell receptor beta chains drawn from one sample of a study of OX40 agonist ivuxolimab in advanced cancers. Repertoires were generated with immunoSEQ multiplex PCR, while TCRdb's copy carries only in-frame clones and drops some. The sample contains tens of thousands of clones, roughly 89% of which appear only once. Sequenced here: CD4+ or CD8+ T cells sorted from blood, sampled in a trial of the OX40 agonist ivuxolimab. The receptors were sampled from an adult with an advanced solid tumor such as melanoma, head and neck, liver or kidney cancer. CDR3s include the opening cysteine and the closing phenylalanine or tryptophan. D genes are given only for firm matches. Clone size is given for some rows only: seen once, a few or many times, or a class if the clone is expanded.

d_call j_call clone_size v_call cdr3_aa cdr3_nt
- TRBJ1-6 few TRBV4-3 CASSQDGSYNSPLHF TGCGCCAGCAGCCAAGATGGCAGCTATAATTCACCCCTCCACTTT
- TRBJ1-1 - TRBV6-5 CASSYSFRTPEAFF TGTGCCAGCAGTTACTCCTTTCGGACCCCTGAAGCTTTCTTT
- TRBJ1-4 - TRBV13 CASSPAGFNEKLFF TGTGCCAGCAGCCCGGCCGGGTTTAATGAAAAACTGTTTTTT
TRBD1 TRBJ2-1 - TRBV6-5 CASSSRTGSYNEQFF TGTGCCAGCAGTTCTAGGACAGGGAGCTACAATGAGCAGTTCTTC
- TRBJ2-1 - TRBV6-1 CASSEFGAYNEQFF TGTGCCAGCAGTGAATTTGGAGCCTACAATGAGCAGTTCTTC
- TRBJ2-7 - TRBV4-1 CASSQVTGGFYEQYF TGCGCCAGCAGCCAAGTTACCGGGGGATTCTACGAGCAGTACTTC
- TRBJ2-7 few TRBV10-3 CAISRDSRSGEQYF TGTGCCATCAGCCGGGACTCCCGTTCCGGGGAGCAGTACTTC
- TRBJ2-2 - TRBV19 CASEGPTNTGELFF TGTGCCTCTGAGGGACCTACGAACACCGGGGAGCTGTTTTTT
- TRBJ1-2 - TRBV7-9 CASSRDLLEYGYTF TGTGCCAGCAGCAGGGATCTGCTCGAGTATGGCTACACCTTC
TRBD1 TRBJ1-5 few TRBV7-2 CASSLTGLNQPQHF TGTGCCAGCAGCTTGACAGGGCTGAATCAGCCCCAGCATTTT
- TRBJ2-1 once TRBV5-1 CASRPTRSSYNEQFF TGCGCCAGCAGACCGACAAGAAGCTCCTACAATGAGCAGTTCTTC
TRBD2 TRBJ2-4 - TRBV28 CASSFILSGGPAKNIQYF TGTGCCAGCAGTTTTATCTTATCGGGAGGGCCGGCCAAAAACATTCAGTACTTC
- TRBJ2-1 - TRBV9 CASSVDGGDEQFF TGTGCCAGCAGCGTAGATGGAGGGGATGAGCAGTTCTTC
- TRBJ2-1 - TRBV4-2 CASSQVGVDEQFF TGTGCCAGCAGCCAAGTAGGGGTCGATGAGCAGTTCTTC
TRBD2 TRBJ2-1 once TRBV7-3 CASSFRLARDNEQFF TGTGCCAGCAGCTTTAGACTAGCGAGAGACAATGAGCAGTTCTTC
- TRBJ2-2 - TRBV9 CASSAEMLGGSNTGELFF TGTGCCAGCAGCGCAGAGATGTTGGGGGGTTCGAACACCGGGGAGCTGTTTTTT
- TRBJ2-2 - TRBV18 CASSITGRGTGELFF TGTGCCAGCTCTATTACCGGGAGAGGCACCGGGGAGCTGTTTTTT
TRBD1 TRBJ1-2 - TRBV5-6 CASSLLGQGNYGYTF TGTGCCAGCAGCTTGCTAGGACAGGGAAACTATGGCTACACCTTC
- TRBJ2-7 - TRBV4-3 CASSQEWDTSYEQYF TGCGCCAGCAGCCAAGAGTGGGATACCTCCTACGAGCAGTACTTC
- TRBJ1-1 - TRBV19 CASTYPRTGSNTEAFF TGTGCCAGTACCTACCCTCGGACGGGCTCGAACACTGAAGCTTTCTTT
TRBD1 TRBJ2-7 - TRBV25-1 CASTPGTGTYEQYF TGTGCCAGCACCCCCGGGACAGGTACCTACGAGCAGTACTTC
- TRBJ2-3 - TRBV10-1 CASSSYLARRDTQYF TGCGCCAGCAGTTCATATCTTGCCAGGAGAGATACGCAGTATTTT
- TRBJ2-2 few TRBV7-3 CASSRLGTGELFF TGTGCCAGCAGCCGACTAGGTACCGGGGAGCTGTTTTTT
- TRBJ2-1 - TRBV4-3 CASTPRSPIGTHTYNEQFF TGCGCCAGCACCCCAAGAAGCCCCATCGGGACCCACACCTACAATGAGCAGTTCTTC
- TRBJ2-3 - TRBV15 CATSRDSPALPSTDTQYF TGTGCCACCAGCAGAGATTCCCCAGCCTTACCTAGCACAGATACGCAGTATTTT
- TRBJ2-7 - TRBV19 CASRRTATYEQYF TGTGCCAGTAGAAGGACAGCCACCTACGAGCAGTACTTC
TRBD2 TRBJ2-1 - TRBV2 CASSGDLAGGYNEQFF TGTGCCAGCAGTGGCGATCTAGCGGGAGGTTACAATGAGCAGTTCTTC
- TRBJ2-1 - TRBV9 CASSAPLAFNEQFF TGTGCCAGCAGCGCCCCGCTAGCTTTCAATGAGCAGTTCTTC
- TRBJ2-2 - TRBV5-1 CASSLEAAGELFF TGCGCCAGCAGCTTGGAGGCAGCCGGGGAGCTGTTTTTT
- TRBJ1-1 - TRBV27 CASSLFGVSNTEAFF TGTGCCAGCAGTTTATTCGGGGTATCGAACACTGAAGCTTTCTTT
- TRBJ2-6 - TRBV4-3 CASSQEVGGPLSGANVLTF TGCGCCAGCAGCCAAGAAGTTGGGGGACCCCTTTCTGGGGCCAACGTCCTGACTTTC
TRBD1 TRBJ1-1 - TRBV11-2 CASSLDGQGALNTEAFF TGTGCCAGCAGCTTAGATGGACAGGGGGCTCTGAACACTGAAGCTTTCTTT
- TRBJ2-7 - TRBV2 CASTQTYEQYF TGTGCCAGCACCCAAACCTACGAGCAGTACTTC
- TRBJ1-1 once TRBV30 CAWSVKGGRTEAFF TGTGCCTGGAGTGTAAAGGGGGGGAGAACTGAAGCTTTCTTT
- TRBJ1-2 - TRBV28 CASSLMGGAGNYGYTF TGTGCCAGCAGTTTAATGGGGGGGGCCGGGAACTATGGCTACACCTTC
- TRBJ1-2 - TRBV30 CAWSVKGGYTF TGTGCCTGGAGTGTCAAGGGTGGCTACACCTTC
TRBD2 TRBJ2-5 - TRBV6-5 CASSYSLGLVGETQYF TGTGCCAGCAGTTACTCGCTTGGACTAGTCGGAGAGACCCAGTACTTC
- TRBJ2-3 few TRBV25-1 CASSELVFAGSDTQYF TGTGCCAGCAGTGAATTGGTGTTCGCGGGGTCAGATACGCAGTATTTT
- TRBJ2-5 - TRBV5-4 CASSLGPLETQYF TGTGCCAGCAGCTTAGGGCCCCTGGAGACCCAGTACTTC
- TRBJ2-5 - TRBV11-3 CASSLASSQETQYF TGTGCCAGCAGCTTAGCTAGCAGCCAAGAGACCCAGTACTTC
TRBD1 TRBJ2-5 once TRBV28 CALQGGNFQETQYF TGTGCGCTACAGGGGGGAAACTTCCAAGAGACCCAGTACTTC
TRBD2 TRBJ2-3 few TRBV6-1 CASSRAGVTDTQYF TGTGCCAGCAGTCGAGCGGGAGTCACAGATACGCAGTATTTT
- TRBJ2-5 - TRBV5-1 CASSLEGTQETQYF TGCGCCAGCAGCTTGGAGGGTACACAAGAGACCCAGTACTTC
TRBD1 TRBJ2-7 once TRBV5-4 CASSYKGAPYEQYF TGTGCCAGCAGCTACAAGGGGGCGCCCTACGAGCAGTACTTC
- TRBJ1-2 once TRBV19 CASSIRARDGYTF TGTGCCAGTAGTATAAGGGCTCGTGATGGCTACACCTTC
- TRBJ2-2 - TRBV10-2 CASSGFGELFF TGCGCCAGCAGTGGGTTCGGGGAGCTGTTTTTT
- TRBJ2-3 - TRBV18 CASSPPGTGRGTDTQYF TGTGCCAGCTCACCACCGGGAACAGGGAGGGGCACAGATACGCAGTATTTT
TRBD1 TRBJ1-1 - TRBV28 CASSVRTGAEAFF TGTGCCAGCAGTGTACGGACAGGGGCTGAAGCTTTCTTT
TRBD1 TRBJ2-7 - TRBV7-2 CASSLAGTETYEQYF TGTGCCAGCAGCTTAGCCGGGACAGAAACCTACGAGCAGTACTTC
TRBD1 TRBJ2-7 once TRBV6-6 CASKTGTGVIEQYF TGTGCCAGCAAGACCGGGACAGGGGTTATCGAGCAGTACTTC
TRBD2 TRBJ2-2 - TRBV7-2 CASSLPTSGRGDTGELFF TGTGCCAGCAGCTTACCGACTAGCGGGAGGGGGGACACCGGGGAGCTGTTTTTT
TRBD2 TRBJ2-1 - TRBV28 CASSFEREALYEQFF TGTGCCAGCAGTTTTGAGCGGGAGGCCCTCTATGAGCAGTTCTTC
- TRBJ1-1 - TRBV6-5 CASSLFRGTEAFF TGTGCCAGCAGCTTGTTCAGAGGGACTGAAGCTTTCTTT
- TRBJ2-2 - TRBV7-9 CASSPQRVLGGAVF TGTGCCAGCAGCCCGCAACGCGTTCTAGGGGGAGCTGTTTTT
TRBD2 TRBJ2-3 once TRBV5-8 CASSSISQASGRGSYTQYF TGTGCCAGCAGCTCCATCAGCCAGGCTAGCGGGAGAGGCTCTTATACGCAGTATTTT